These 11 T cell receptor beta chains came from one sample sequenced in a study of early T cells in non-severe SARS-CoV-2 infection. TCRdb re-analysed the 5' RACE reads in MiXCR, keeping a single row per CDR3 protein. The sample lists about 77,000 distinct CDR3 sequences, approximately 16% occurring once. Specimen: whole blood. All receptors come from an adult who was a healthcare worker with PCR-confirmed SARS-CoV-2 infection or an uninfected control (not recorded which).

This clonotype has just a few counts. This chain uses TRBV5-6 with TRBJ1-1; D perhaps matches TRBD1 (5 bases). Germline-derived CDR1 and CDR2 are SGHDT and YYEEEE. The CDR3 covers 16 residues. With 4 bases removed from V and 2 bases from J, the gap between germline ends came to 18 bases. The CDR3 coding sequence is TGTGCCAGCAGCCCCTTGGGGGATTATCGTAACACTGAAGCTTTCTTT. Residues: CASSPLGDYRNTEAFF.

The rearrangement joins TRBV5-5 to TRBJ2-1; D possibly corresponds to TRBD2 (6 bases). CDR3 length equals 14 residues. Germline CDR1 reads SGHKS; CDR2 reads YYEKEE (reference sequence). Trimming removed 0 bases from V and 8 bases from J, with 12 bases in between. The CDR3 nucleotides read TGTGCCAGCAGCTTGGTTCCGGGAGACGATGAGCAGTTCTTC. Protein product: CASSLVPGDDEQFF.

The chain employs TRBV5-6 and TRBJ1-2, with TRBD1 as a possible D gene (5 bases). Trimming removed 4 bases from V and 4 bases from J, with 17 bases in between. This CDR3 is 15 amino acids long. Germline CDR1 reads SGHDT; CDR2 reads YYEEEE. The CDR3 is CASSIRQLGSYGYTF. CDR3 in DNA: TGTGCCAGCAGCATCCGACAGTTGGGGTCCTATGGCTACACCTTC.

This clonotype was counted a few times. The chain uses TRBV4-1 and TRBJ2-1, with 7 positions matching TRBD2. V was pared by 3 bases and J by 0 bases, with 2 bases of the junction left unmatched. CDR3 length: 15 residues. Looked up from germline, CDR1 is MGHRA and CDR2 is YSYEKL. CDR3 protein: CASSHTSASYNEQFF. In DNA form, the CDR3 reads TGCGCCAGCAGCCACACTAGCGCCTCCTACAATGAGCAGTTCTTC.

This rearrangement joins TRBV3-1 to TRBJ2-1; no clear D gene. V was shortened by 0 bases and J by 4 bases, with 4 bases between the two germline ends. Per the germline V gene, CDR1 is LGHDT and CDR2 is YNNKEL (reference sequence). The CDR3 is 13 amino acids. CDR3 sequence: CASSQERYNEQFF. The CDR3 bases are TGTGCCAGCAGCCAAGAAAGGTACAATGAGCAGTTCTTC.

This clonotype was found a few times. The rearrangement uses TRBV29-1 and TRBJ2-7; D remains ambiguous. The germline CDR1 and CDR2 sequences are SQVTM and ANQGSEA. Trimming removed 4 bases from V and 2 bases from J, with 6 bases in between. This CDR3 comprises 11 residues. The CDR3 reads CSVASPYEQYF. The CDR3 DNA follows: TGCAGCGTTGCAAGTCCCTACGAGCAGTACTTC.

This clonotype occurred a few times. DNA of the CDR3: TGCAGCGTTGAAGGCGGGGAGTCCTACGAGCAGTACTTC. It yields the protein CSVEGGESYEQYF. The chain employs TRBV29-1 and TRBJ2-7; the D gene is possibly TRBD2 (6 bases). The V gene lost 1 base and the J gene lost 1 base, with 8 bases spanning the gap. The CDR3 contains 13 residues. CDR1 and CDR2 from the germline V gene are SQVTM and ANQGSEA.

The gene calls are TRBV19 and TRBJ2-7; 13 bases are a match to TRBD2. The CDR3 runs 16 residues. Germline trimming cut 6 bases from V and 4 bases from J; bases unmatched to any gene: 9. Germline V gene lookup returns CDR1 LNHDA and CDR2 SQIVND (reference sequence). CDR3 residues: CASRPRLAGGSYEQYF. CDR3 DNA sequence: TGTGCCAGTAGGCCTCGACTAGCGGGAGGATCTTACGAGCAGTACTTC.

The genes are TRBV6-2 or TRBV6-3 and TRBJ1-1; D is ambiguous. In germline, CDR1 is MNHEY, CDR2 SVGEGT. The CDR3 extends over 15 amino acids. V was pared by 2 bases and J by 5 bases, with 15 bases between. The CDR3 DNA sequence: TGTGCCAGCAGTTACAGGTGGTCAGGAGGGACTGAAGCTTTCTTT. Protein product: CASSYRWSGGTEAFF.

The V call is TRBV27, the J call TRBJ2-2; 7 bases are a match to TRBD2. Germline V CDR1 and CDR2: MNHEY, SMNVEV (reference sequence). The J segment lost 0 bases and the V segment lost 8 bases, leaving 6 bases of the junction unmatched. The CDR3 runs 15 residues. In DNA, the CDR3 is TGTGCCAGCCAGTGGGGGGGGTCGAACACCGGGGAGCTGTTTTTT. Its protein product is CASQWGGSNTGELFF.

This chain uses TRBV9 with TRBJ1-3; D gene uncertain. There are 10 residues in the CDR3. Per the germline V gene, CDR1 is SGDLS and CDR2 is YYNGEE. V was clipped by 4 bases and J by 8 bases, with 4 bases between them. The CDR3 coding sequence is TGTGCCAGCAGCCGGGACACCATATATTTT. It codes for CASSRDTIYF.